The next 10 T cell receptor beta chains were all read from a single sample in a study of technical replicates of blood from a handful of donors. Sequencing was performed with immunoSEQ multiplex PCR; in TCRdb, only in-frame clones are kept and a portion is missing. The table records about 76,000 clones, 94% of them present only once. Sample: T cells isolated from PBMCs. Receptors were obtained from a human donor in good health.

The sample holds a few counts of this clone. CDR3 region: CASSFGQGNQPQHF. The CDR3 coding sequence is TGTGCCAGCAGTTTCGGACAGGGAAATCAGCCCCAGCATTTT. The chain carries TRBV27 and TRBJ1-5; 8 nucleotides align to TRBD1. Trimming at V came to 3 bases and at J to 4 bases, leaving 2 bases not matched to a gene. The CDR3 totals 14 residues. From germline, CDR1 is MNHEY and CDR2 SMNVEV (reference sequence).

The genes are TRBV19 and TRBJ2-5; 10 bases fit TRBD2. From germline, CDR1 is LNHDA and CDR2 SQIVND (reference sequence). Unmatched junction bases numbered 7, after V lost 4 bases and J lost 5 bases. This CDR3 is built from 15 residues. CDR3 sequence: CASSTIAGGYETQYF. DNA of the CDR3: TGTGCCAGTAGTACAATAGCGGGAGGTTATGAGACCCAGTACTTC.

This chain uses TRBV7-3 with TRBJ2-2; D is undetermined. The ends were cut back, 1 base at V and 4 bases at J, with 7 bases in the middle. The CDR3 runs 14 residues. The V gene's germline CDR1 is SGHTA and CDR2 FQGTGA. CDR3 loop: CASSLRPSTGELFF. DNA of the CDR3: TGTGCCAGCAGCTTAAGGCCGTCCACCGGGGAGCTGTTTTTT.

This chain joins TRBV6-5 and TRBJ2-7, with D uncertain. V was clipped by 1 base and J by 0 bases, with 7 bases between them. The CDR3 runs 14 residues. Germline CDR1 reads MNHEY; CDR2 reads SVGAGI. This CDR3 is CASSYLQYSYEQYF. Here the CDR3 DNA reads TGTGCCAGCAGTTACTTACAGTACTCCTACGAGCAGTACTTC.

The CDR3 reads CASSLAADRVINRQETQYF. As DNA, the CDR3 is TGTGCCAGCAGCTTGGCTGCGGACAGGGTTATCAATCGGCAAGAGACCCAGTACTTC. This chain joins TRBV5-5 and TRBJ2-5; 8 bases are a match to TRBD1. The CDR3 is made up of 19 amino acids. The germline V gene encodes CDR1 SGHKS and CDR2 YYEKEE (reference sequence). With V trimmed by 0 bases and J by 2 bases, 15 bases remained unmatched.

This chain uses TRBV5-6 with TRBJ2-3; tentatively, D is TRBD2 (6 bases). This CDR3 comprises 16 residues. Germline CDR1 SGHDT, CDR2 YYEEEE. V shed 4 bases and J shed 3 bases, with 18 bases lying between them. The chain's CDR3 is CASSDIPQTSTDTQYF. CDR3 nucleotide sequence: TGTGCCAGCAGCGACATACCCCAGACTAGTACAGATACGCAGTATTTT.

The rearrangement joins TRBV27 to TRBJ1-4, with no clear D. Germline V CDR1 and CDR2: MNHEY, SMNVEV (reference sequence). The CDR3 consists of 15 residues. V lost 0 bases, J lost 7 bases, and 12 bases lay in between. CDR3 nucleotides: TGTGCCAGCAGTTTATCAAGAGGGTCGGGTGAAAAACTGTTTTTT. It is translated as CASSLSRGSGEKLFF.

The chain links TRBV7-2 to TRBJ2-5; TRBD2 matches at 7 bases. The trim removed 4 bases at V and 1 base at J, leaving 3 bases unmatched. Germline V CDR1 and CDR2: SGHTA, FQGNSA. CDR3 length: 14 residues. The CDR3 is CASSSSGSQETQYF. CDR3 coding DNA: TGTGCCAGCAGCTCTAGCGGCTCCCAAGAGACCCAGTACTTC.

The chain employs TRBV7-2 and TRBJ2-7; 8 bases are a match to TRBD1. The CDR3 runs to 15 residues. The V gene end was trimmed by 4 bases and the J gene end by 3 bases; junction bases not matched to a gene: 8. From germline, CDR1 is SGHTA and CDR2 FQGNSA. The CDR3 reads CASSSQGASFYEQYF. CDR3 nucleotide sequence: TGTGCCAGCAGCTCCCAGGGGGCTTCCTTCTACGAGCAGTACTTC.

CDR3 region: CASSHVWGEGNQPQHF. The CDR3 DNA reads as TGCGCCAGCAGCCATGTATGGGGGGAAGGCAATCAGCCCCAGCATTTT. V and J are TRBV4-3 and TRBJ1-5; TRBD1 might be the D (5 bases). The V end lost 3 bases, the J end lost 2 bases, and 14 bases lay between the germline ends. Germline-derived CDR1 and CDR2 are LGHNA and YSLEER. The CDR3 has 16 residues.